This TCR beta chain appears in the sequencing data of a study of identical twins. General study results and limits: The study found that models underestimated out-of-frame TCR alpha sharing in monozygotic twins.

After template switching added a universal primer site, the resulting cDNA carried unique molecular identifiers. One entry per CDR3 protein results from TCRdb running MiXCR on the 5' RACE reads. In the table there are 1.5 million or so distinct CDR3 sequences, less than 35% of which are singletons. The V gene lost 7 bases and the J gene lost 0 bases, with 15 bases spanning the gap. This CDR3 region has 15 residues. Germline loops: CDR1 SGHRS, CDR2 YFSETQ. Every donor was a healthy Caucasian. This clonotype occurred many times. Its antigen is unidentified. The receptor was isolated from a newborn girl in good health. The specimen was cord blood. The genes are TRBV5-1 and TRBJ2-3; D ambiguous. The CDR3 is CASSSRSTSTDTQYF. The CDR3 nucleotides read TGCGCCAGCTCCTCTAGATCGACGAGCACAGATACGCAGTATTTT.